The source of this T cell receptor beta chain is a study of somatic mutations in cytotoxic T cells in rheumatoid arthritis. Only in-frame clones appear in the TCRdb table, and some are missing; sequencing was by immunoSEQ multiplex PCR. This sample has almost 20,000 clones; around 85% occur once, and the top ten carry roughly 15%. The CDR3 is 14 residues long. Germline V gene sequence: CDR1 MDHEN, CDR2 SYDVKM. Trimming stripped 3 bases from V and 3 bases from J, with 8 bases between. The TCR originated in a man aged 40-49 years in good health. Input material: CD8+ T cells sorted from blood. The rearrangement uses TRBV28 and TRBJ2-2; D is unclear. The CDR3 nucleotides read TGTGCCAGCAGTTTCTTCTTAGACACCGGGGAGCTGTTTTTT. It codes for CASSFFLDTGELFF.